Here is one TCR beta chain with its context. The target antigen is unknown. This record comes from a study of cytomegalovirus exposure and HLA in healthy donors. Study as a whole: A data release that came early held some 84 million unique TCRs from HLA-typed donors. Study findings and constraints: Accurate predictions that matched the HLA-A and HLA-B alleles of most subjects were reportedly made from TCR beta sequences. With later analysis, a missense DCLRE1C variant became linked to TCR beta V- and J-gene trimming. In a later analysis, HLA-associated TCR beta chains were more clonally expanded than equally common others.

The PCR made use of 60 Vbeta and 13 Jbeta primers. The assay was immunoSEQ multiplex PCR, and TCRdb's table has in-frame clones only and misses some. Among about 170,000 clones listed, around 80% were seen once. The material sequenced was PBMCs. The source of this sequence is a male donor in good health and CMV-seronegative.

The CDR3, as DNA: TGCGCCAGCAGCTCTTACGTACAGGGGGCTACTGGAAACACCATATATTTT. Translated: CASSSYVQGATGNTIYF. The rearrangement links TRBV5-1 to TRBJ1-3, with 9 bases identical to TRBD1. J lost 2 bases, V lost 3 bases, and 9 bases had no gene match. The CDR3 loop spans 17 amino acids. Germline V gives CDR1 SGHRS, CDR2 YFSETQ.